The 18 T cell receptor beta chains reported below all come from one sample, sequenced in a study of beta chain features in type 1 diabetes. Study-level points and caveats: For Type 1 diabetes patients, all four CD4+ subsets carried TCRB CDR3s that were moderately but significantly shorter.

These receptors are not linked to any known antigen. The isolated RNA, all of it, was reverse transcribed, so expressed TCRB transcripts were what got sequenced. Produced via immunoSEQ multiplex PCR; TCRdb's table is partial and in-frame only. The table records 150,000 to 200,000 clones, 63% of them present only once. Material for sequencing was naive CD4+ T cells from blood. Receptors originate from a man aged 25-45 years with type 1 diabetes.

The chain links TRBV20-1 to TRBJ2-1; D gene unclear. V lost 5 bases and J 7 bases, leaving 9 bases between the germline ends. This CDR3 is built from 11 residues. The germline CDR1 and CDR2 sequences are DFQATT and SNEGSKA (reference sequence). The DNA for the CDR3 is TGCAGTGCTGCGACCCTTAATGAGCAGTTCTTC. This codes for CSAATLNEQFF.

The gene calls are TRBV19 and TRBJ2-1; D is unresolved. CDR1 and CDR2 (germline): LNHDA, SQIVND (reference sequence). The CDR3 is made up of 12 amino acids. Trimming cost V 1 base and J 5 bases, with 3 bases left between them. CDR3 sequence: CASSIVNNEQFF. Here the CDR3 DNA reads TGTGCCAGTAGTATAGTGAACAATGAGCAGTTCTTC.

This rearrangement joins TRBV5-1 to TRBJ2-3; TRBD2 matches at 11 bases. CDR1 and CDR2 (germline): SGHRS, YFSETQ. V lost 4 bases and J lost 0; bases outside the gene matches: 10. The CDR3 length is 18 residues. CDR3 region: CASSKGLAALTSTDTQYF. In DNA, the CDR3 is TGCGCCAGCAGCAAGGGACTAGCGGCACTCACAAGCACAGATACGCAGTATTTT. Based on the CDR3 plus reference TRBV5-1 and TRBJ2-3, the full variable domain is KAGVTQTPRYLIKTRGQQVTLSCSPISGHRSVSWYQQTPGQGLQFLFEYFSETQRNKGNFPGRFSGRQFSNSRSEMNVSTLELGDSALYLCASSKGLAALTSTDTQYFGPGTRLTVL.

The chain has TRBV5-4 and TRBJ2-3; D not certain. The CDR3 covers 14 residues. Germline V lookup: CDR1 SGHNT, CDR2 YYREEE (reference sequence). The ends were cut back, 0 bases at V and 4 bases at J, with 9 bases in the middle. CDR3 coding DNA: TGTGCCAGCAGCTTGGAAGGGCGCGCAGATACGCAGTATTTT. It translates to CASSLEGRADTQYF.

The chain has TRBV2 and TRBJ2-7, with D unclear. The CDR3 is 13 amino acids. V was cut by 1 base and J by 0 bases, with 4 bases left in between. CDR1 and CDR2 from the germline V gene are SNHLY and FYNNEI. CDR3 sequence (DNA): TGTGCCAGCAGTGAAGGTGACTCCTACGAGCAGTACTTC. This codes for CASSEGDSYEQYF.

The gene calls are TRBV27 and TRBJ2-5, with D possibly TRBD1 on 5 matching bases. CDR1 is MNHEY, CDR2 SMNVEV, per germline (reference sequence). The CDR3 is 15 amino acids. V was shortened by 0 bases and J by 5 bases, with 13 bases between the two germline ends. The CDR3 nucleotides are TGTGCCAGCAGTTTATCGAGGTGGGGCTGGGAGACCCAGTACTTC. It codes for CASSLSRWGWETQYF.

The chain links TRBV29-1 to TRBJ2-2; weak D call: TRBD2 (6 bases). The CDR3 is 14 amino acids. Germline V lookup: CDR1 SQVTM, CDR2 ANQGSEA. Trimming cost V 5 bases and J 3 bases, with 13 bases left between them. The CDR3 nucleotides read TGCAGCGTTAGGAGGGGATTAGACACCGGGGAGCTGTTTTTT. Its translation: CSVRRGLDTGELFF.

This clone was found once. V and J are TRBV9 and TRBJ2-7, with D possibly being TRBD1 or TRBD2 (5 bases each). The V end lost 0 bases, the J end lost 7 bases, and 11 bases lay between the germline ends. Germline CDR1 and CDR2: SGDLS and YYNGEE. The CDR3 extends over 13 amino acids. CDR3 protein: CASSVATEGEQYF. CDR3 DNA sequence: TGTGCCAGCAGCGTAGCTACTGAGGGGGAGCAGTACTTC. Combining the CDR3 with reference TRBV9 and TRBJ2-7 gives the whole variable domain DSGVTQTPKHLITATGQRVTLRCSPRSGDLSVYWYQQSLDQGLQFLIQYYNGEERAKGNILERFSAQQFPDLHSELNLSSLELGDSALYFCASSVATEGEQYFGPGTRLTVT.

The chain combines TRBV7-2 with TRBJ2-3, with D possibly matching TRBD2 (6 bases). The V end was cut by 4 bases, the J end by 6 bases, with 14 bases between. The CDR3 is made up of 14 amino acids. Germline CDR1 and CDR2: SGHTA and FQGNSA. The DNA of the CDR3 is TGTGCCAGCAGCTGGAGGGGCCCCCTGGATACGCAGTATTTT. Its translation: CASSWRGPLDTQYF.

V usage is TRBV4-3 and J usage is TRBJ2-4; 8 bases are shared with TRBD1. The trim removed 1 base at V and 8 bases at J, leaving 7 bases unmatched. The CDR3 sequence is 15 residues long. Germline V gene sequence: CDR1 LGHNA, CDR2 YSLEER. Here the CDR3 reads CASSQAGGEFDIQYF. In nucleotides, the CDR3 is TGCGCCAGCAGCCAAGCAGGGGGCGAGTTTGACATTCAGTACTTC.

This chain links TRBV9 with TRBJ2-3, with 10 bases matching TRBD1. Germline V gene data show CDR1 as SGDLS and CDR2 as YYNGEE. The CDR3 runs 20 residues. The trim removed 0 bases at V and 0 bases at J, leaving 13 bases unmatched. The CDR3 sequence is CASSVGWRDRGGSSTDTQYF. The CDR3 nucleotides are TGTGCCAGCAGCGTAGGATGGAGGGACAGGGGAGGGTCTAGCACAGATACGCAGTATTTT.

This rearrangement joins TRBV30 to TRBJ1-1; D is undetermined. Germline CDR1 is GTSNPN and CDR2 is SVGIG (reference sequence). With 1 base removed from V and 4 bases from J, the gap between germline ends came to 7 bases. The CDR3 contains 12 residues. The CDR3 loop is CAWSAAGTEAFF. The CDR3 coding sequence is TGTGCCTGGAGTGCCGCAGGCACTGAAGCTTTCTTT.

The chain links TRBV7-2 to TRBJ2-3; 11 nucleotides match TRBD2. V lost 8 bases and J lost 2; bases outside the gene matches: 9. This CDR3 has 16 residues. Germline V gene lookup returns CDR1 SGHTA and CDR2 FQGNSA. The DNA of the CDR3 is TGTGCCAGCCGACCATCTAGCGGGGGGCCCACAGATACGCAGTATTTT. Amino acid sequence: CASRPSSGGPTDTQYF.

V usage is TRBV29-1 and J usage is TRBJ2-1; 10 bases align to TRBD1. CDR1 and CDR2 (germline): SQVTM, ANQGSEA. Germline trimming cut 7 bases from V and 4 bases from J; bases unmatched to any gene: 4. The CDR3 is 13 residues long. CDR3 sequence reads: CSGGQGSYNEQFF. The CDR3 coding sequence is TGCAGCGGGGGACAGGGGAGTTACAATGAGCAGTTCTTC.

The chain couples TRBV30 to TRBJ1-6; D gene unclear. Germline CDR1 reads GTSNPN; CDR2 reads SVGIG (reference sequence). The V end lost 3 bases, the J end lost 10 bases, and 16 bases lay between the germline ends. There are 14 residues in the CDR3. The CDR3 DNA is TGTGCCTGGAGCGAGGAACTCGCCAGCTCACCCCTCCACTTT. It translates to CAWSEELASSPLHF.

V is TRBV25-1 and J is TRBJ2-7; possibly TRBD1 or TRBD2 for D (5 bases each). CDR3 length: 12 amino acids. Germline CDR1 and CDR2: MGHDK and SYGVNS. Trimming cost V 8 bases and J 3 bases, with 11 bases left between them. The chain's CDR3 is CASRGGGYEQYF. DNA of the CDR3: TGTGCCAGCCGGGGTGGGGGCTACGAGCAGTACTTC.

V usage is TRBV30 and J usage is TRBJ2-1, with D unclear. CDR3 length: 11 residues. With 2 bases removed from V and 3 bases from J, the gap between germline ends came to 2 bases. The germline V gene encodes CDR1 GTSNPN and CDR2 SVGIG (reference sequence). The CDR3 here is CAWSFYNEQFF. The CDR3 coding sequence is TGTGCCTGGAGTTTCTACAATGAGCAGTTCTTC.

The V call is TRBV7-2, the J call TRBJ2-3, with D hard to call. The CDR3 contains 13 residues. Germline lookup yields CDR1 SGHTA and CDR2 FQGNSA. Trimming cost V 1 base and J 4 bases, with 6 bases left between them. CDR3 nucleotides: TGTGCCAGCAGCTTAGGCCAGTCAGATACGCAGTATTTT. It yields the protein CASSLGQSDTQYF.